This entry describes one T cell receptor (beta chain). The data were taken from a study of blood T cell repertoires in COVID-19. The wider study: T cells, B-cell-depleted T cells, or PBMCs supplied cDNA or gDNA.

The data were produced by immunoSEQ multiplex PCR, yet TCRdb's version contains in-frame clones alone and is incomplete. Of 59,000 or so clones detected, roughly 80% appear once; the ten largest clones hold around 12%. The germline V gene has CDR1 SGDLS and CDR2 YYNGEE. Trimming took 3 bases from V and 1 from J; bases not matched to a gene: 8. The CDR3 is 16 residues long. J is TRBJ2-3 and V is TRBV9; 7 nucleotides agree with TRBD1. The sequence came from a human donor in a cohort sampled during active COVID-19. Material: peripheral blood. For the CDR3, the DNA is TGTGCCAGCAGCGAACGACAGGGATTTGGCACAGATACGCAGTATTTT. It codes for CASSERQGFGTDTQYF.